Shown below are 30 T cell receptor beta chains from a single sample sequenced in a study of somatic mutations in T cells in chronic GVHD. Method: immunoSEQ multiplex PCR; TCRdb's copy keeps in-frame clones and lacks some. The sample lists roughly 15,000 clones, roughly three quarters occurring once. The sample comprised Vbeta20-negative CD4+ T cells from blood. All receptors derive from a male patient aged 50 to 60 with chronic graft-versus-host disease. Certain T cells may be donor cells from the graft.

The chain carries TRBV7-6 and TRBJ2-7, with 7 nucleotides matching TRBD1. Germline V lookup: CDR1 SGHVS, CDR2 FNYEAQ. There are 13 residues in the CDR3. Germline trimming cut 5 bases from V and 1 base from J; bases unmatched to any gene: 2. CDR3 amino acids: CASSRGPSYEQYF. DNA of the CDR3: TGTGCCAGCAGCAGGGGGCCATCCTACGAGCAGTACTTC.

The chain employs TRBV11-2 and TRBJ2-5; the D gene is possibly TRBD1 (5 bases). Matching the DNA end better, TRBJ2-7 makes the J call doubtful. This CDR3 comprises 12 residues. Germline V gene lookup returns CDR1 SGHAT and CDR2 FQNNGV. CDR3 region: CASSLQGYEQYF. The CDR3 nucleotides read TGTGCCAGCAGCTTACAGGGCTACGAGCAGTACTTC.

The chain carries TRBV6-1 and TRBJ2-7; D not resolved. CDR1 and CDR2 (germline): MNHNS, SASEGT. The CDR3 sequence is 15 residues long. V was trimmed by 0 bases and J by 0 bases, leaving 9 bases between them. CDR3 DNA sequence: TGTGCCAGCAGTGAAGCTGGGCACCTCTCCTACGAGCAGTACTTC. As protein: CASSEAGHLSYEQYF.

The rearrangement links TRBV9 to TRBJ2-3; no clear D gene. This CDR3 has 15 residues. Deletions cut 0 bases from V and 2 bases from J, with 10 bases between. The germline V gene has CDR1 SGDLS and CDR2 YYNGEE. The CDR3 sequence is CASSVVGRSTDTQYF. Here the CDR3 DNA reads TGTGCCAGCAGCGTAGTGGGCAGATCCACAGATACGCAGTATTTT.

This clone was counted once. The chain carries TRBV19 and TRBJ1-2; D perhaps matches TRBD1 (5 bases). CDR3 length equals 14 residues. The germline V gene encodes CDR1 LNHDA and CDR2 SQIVND (reference sequence). Trimming took 6 bases from V and 0 from J, leaving 11 bases between them. This CDR3 reads CASSAGISNYGYTF. The CDR3 DNA sequence: TGTGCCAGTAGCGCAGGGATTTCTAACTATGGCTACACCTTC.

The V and J genes are TRBV7-6 and TRBJ2-7; the match to TRBD2 covers 11 bases. Trimming at V came to 3 bases and at J to 0 bases, leaving 1 base not matched to a gene. Germline CDR1 is SGHVS and CDR2 is FNYEAQ. This CDR3 contains 15 residues. This CDR3 is CASSLTSGASYEQYF. CDR3 in DNA: TGTGCCAGCAGCTTGACTAGCGGGGCCTCCTACGAGCAGTACTTC.

Only one count was recorded for this clone. This chain links TRBV7-9 with TRBJ2-7; the match to TRBD1 covers 10 bases. The CDR3 spans 15 residues. The V segment lost 4 bases and the J segment 5 bases; nucleotides outside the gene matches: 8. Germline values: CDR1 SEHNR, CDR2 FQNEAQ (reference sequence). The CDR3 DNA sequence: TGTGCCAGCAGCTCCTGGACAGGGGGAGGCCACGAGCAGTACTTC. As protein: CASSSWTGGGHEQYF.

The chain employs TRBV10-2 and TRBJ2-2, with D uncertain. CDR1 is WSHSY, CDR2 SAAADI, per germline. The CDR3 runs 13 residues. V shed 6 bases and J shed 4 bases, with 9 bases lying between them. CDR3 DNA: TGCGCCAGCAGACCACGAGCCACCGGGGAGCTGTTTTTT. Translation gives CASRPRATGELFF.

V is TRBV5-4 and J is TRBJ2-1; 16 bases line up with TRBD2. This CDR3 comprises 17 residues. CDR1 is SGHNT and CDR2 is YYREEE in the germline V gene (reference sequence). Trimming removed 4 bases from V and 7 bases from J; junction bases left unmatched: 8. DNA for the CDR3: TGTGCCAGCAGCGCGGGACTAGCGGGAGGGCCGGGAAATGAGCAGTTCTTC. Translation gives CASSAGLAGGPGNEQFF. The variable domain in full, with the rest retrieved from reference TRBV5-4 and TRBJ2-1, is ETGVTQSPTHLIKTRGQQVTLRCSSQSGHNTVSWYQQALGQGPQFIFQYYREEENGRGNFPPRFSGLQFPNYSSELNVNALELDDSALYLCASSAGLAGGPGNEQFFGPGTRLTVL.

This chain joins TRBV28 and TRBJ2-5; TRBD2 agrees at 15 bases. The germline CDR1 and CDR2 sequences are MDHEN and SYDVKM. V lost 4 bases and J lost 5; bases outside the gene matches: 8. The CDR3 runs 17 residues. The DNA for the CDR3 is TGTGCCAGCAGTTCCCCAGGACTAGCGGGAGGGGGGGAGACCCAGTACTTC. It codes for CASSSPGLAGGGETQYF. The full variable domain, completed using reference TRBV28 and TRBJ2-5, is DVKVTQSSRYLVKRTGEKVFLECVQDMDHENMFWYRQDPGLGLRLIYFSYDVKMKEKGDIPEGYSVSREKKERFSLILESASTNQTSMYLCASSSPGLAGGGETQYFGPGTRLLVL.

The chain recombines TRBV10-3 with TRBJ2-2; tentative D call: TRBD1 (6 bases). CDR1 and CDR2 (germline): ENHRY, SYGVKD. The CDR3 runs 15 residues. Trimming stripped 4 bases from V and 3 bases from J, with 12 bases between. The CDR3 DNA reads as TGTGCCATCAGTGTTAGGGACACATACACCGGGGAGCTGTTTTTT. Translating it yields CAISVRDTYTGELFF.

The genes are TRBV6-5 and TRBJ1-1; D remains ambiguous. CDR1 and CDR2 (germline): MNHEY, SVGAGI. CDR3 length: 13 residues. V lost 6 bases and J lost 5, with 13 bases in between. The CDR3 sequence: CASSNLRGTEAFF. CDR3 nucleotide sequence: TGTGCCAGCAGCAACCTTCGAGGGACTGAAGCTTTCTTT.

The chain is built from TRBV2 and TRBJ1-1; D gene unclear. The CDR3 sequence is 13 residues long. V was cut by 0 bases and J by 8 bases, with 10 bases left in between. Per germline, CDR1 SNHLY and CDR2 FYNNEI. The CDR3 loop reads CASSEALQSEAFF. The CDR3 DNA is TGTGCCAGCAGTGAAGCGCTTCAGTCAGAAGCTTTCTTT.

J is TRBJ1-2 and V is TRBV18; D possibly corresponds to TRBD1 (6 bases). Trimming removed 6 bases from V and 4 bases from J, with 12 bases in between. There are 13 residues in the CDR3. Germline loops: CDR1 KGHSH, CDR2 LQKENI. This CDR3 is CASSPTGVYGYTF. DNA for the CDR3: TGTGCCAGCTCTCCGACAGGAGTCTATGGCTACACCTTC.

The V call is TRBV2, the J call TRBJ1-6, with D maybe TRBD1 (6 bases). Trimming took 6 bases from V and 8 from J, leaving 8 bases between them. CDR1 and CDR2 from the germline V gene are SNHLY and FYNNEI. The length of the CDR3 is 12 residues. The CDR3 region is CASRPGDSPLHF. The CDR3 DNA reads as TGTGCCAGCAGGCCAGGGGATTCACCCCTCCACTTT.

The J gene is TRBJ1-2, the V gene TRBV5-4; possible D gene TRBD1, 6 bases. The CDR3 covers 13 residues. The V gene lost 5 bases and the J gene lost 6 bases, with 14 bases spanning the gap. Germline CDR1 SGHNT, CDR2 YYREEE (reference sequence). Here the CDR3 reads CASRLLRGDGYTF. The CDR3 DNA reads as TGTGCCAGCAGATTGCTCAGGGGAGATGGCTACACCTTC.

On this clone: The germline gene is not matched at one end of the junction; a read error may be the cause. The chain links TRBV7-7 to TRBJ2-3; tentatively, D is TRBD1 (6 bases). CDR3 length: 15 residues. Per germline, CDR1 SSHAT and CDR2 FNYEAQ (reference sequence). CDR3: CASSLGGSGTDTQYF. Written as DNA, the CDR3 is TGTGCTAGCAGCTTAGGGGGATCGGGGACAGATACGCAGTATTTT.

V gene TRBV2 combines with J gene TRBJ1-2, with D tentatively TRBD1 (6 bases). The CDR3 loop spans 14 amino acids. From germline, CDR1 is SNHLY and CDR2 FYNNEI. V gave up 4 bases and J gave up 9 bases, with 18 bases separating them. Written as DNA, the CDR3 is TGTGCCAGCAGTGGGGCAGGGGCGGCTTGGAGCTACACCTTC. Encoded protein: CASSGAGAAWSYTF. The full variable domain, rest sourced from reference TRBV2 and TRBJ1-2, is EPEVTQTPSHQVTQMGQEVILRCVPISNHLYFYWYRQILGQKVEFLVSFYNNEISEKSEIFDDQFSVERPDGSNFTLKIRSTKLEDSAMYFCASSGAGAAWSYTFGSGTRLTVV.

The chain recombines TRBV18 with TRBJ1-2; 7 nucleotides align to TRBD1. This CDR3 is built from 16 residues. V lost 2 bases and J lost 3; bases outside the gene matches: 9. The V gene's germline CDR1 is KGHSH and CDR2 LQKENI. CDR3 sequence (DNA): TGTGCCAGCTCACCAGCGGCAGGGGGTCGGGACTATGGCTACACCTTC. Protein sequence: CASSPAAGGRDYGYTF.

This chain links TRBV4-3 with TRBJ1-5, with 7 bases aligning to TRBD1. The CDR3 spans 15 residues. J lost 6 bases, V lost 4 bases, and 9 bases had no gene match. Germline loops: CDR1 LGHNA, CDR2 YSLEER. The CDR3 loop reads CASSPEQGVGQPQHF. Written as DNA, the CDR3 is TGCGCCAGCAGCCCCGAGCAGGGGGTCGGTCAGCCCCAGCATTTT.

The chain is built from TRBV6-5 and TRBJ2-7, with unresolved D. Trimming took 5 bases from V and 3 from J, leaving 8 bases between them. The CDR3 contains 12 residues. The V gene's germline CDR1 is MNHEY and CDR2 SVGAGI. The CDR3 here is CASSAHIYEQYF. Written as DNA, the CDR3 is TGTGCCAGCAGTGCGCATATCTACGAGCAGTACTTC.

The chain is built from TRBV6-6 and TRBJ2-1; a possible D gene is TRBD2 (5 bases). The V gene lost 4 bases and the J gene lost 10 bases, with 11 bases spanning the gap. CDR1 and CDR2 (germline): MNHNY, SVGAGI (reference sequence). This CDR3 has 12 residues. The CDR3 loop is CASSSRTGEQFF. In DNA, the CDR3 is TGTGCCAGCAGTTCACGGACTGGCGAGCAGTTCTTC.

The V call is TRBV6-5, the J call TRBJ1-2, with D possibly being TRBD1 (5 bases). CDR3 length equals 14 residues. Germline V gene data show CDR1 as MNHEY and CDR2 as SVGAGI. V lost 6 bases and J lost 3, with 14 bases in between. The CDR3 sequence: CASSPGGADYGYTF. The CDR3 DNA is TGTGCCAGCAGCCCCGGTGGGGCAGACTATGGCTACACCTTC.

Concerning this clone itself: This CDR3 is also generated by other DNA sequences in the sample. V usage is TRBV2 and J usage is TRBJ1-1, with 9 bases matching TRBD1. Germline V lookup: CDR1 SNHLY, CDR2 FYNNEI. The CDR3 is 15 amino acids. Trimming removed 0 bases from V and 6 bases from J; junction bases left unmatched: 5. DNA for the CDR3: TGTGCCAGCAGTGAAGCACCGGGACAGGGTGCTGAAGCTTTCTTT. Translated: CASSEAPGQGAEAFF.

The chain recombines TRBV11-2 with TRBJ2-4, with D tentatively TRBD1 (6 bases). Per germline, CDR1 SGHAT and CDR2 FQNNGV. The length of the CDR3 is 17 residues. With 7 bases removed from V and 2 bases from J, the gap between germline ends came to 21 bases. The CDR3 spells CASTLGPYRASKNIQYF. Here the CDR3 DNA reads TGTGCCAGCACCCTCGGGCCTTACAGGGCGTCCAAAAACATTCAGTACTTC.

The rearrangement links TRBV18 to TRBJ1-1; possible D gene TRBD1, 6 bases. The germline gives CDR1 KGHSH, CDR2 LQKENI. The CDR3 has 16 residues. Trimming removed 3 bases at V and 0 bases at J, with 14 bases between. The CDR3 DNA sequence: TGTGCCAGCTCACCCTCCGGGACAAACCTGAACACTGAAGCTTTCTTT. Translated: CASSPSGTNLNTEAFF.

The chain carries TRBV11-3 and TRBJ2-5; D call uncertain. The V and J ends lost 1 base and 5 bases respectively, with 14 bases between them. The CDR3 consists of 15 residues. From germline, CDR1 is SGHNT and CDR2 YENEEA. CDR3 in amino acids: CASSLGGASGETQYF. CDR3 nucleotides: TGTGCCAGCAGCTTAGGCGGAGCTAGTGGGGAGACCCAGTACTTC.

The rearrangement joins TRBV19 to TRBJ1-4; the D is unclear. There are 13 residues in the CDR3. Germline CDR1 LNHDA, CDR2 SQIVND (reference sequence). The V end lost 8 bases, the J end lost 4 bases, and 11 bases lay between the germline ends. CDR3 sequence reads: CASRPGVNEKLFF. Written as DNA, the CDR3 is TGTGCCAGTCGCCCGGGAGTTAATGAAAAACTGTTTTTT.

The V call is TRBV9, the J call TRBJ1-2; D is ambiguous. This CDR3 contains 15 residues. CDR1 is SGDLS, CDR2 YYNGEE, per germline. The V gene lost 5 bases and the J gene lost 3 bases, with 17 bases spanning the gap. The DNA of the CDR3 is TGTGCCAGCAGTGGGTCCGGCGGGGTCGACTATGGCTACACCTTC. Translated: CASSGSGGVDYGYTF.

The chain joins TRBV28 to TRBJ1-5; 8 bases match TRBD1. J lost 3 bases, V lost 6 bases, and 10 bases had no gene match. Germline V gives CDR1 MDHEN, CDR2 SYDVKM. CDR3 length: 16 residues. CDR3 loop: CASRRGRGQANQPQHF. The CDR3 DNA follows: TGTGCCAGCAGACGGGGCCGGGGACAGGCCAATCAGCCCCAGCATTTT.